This T cell receptor beta chain came from a study of CD8 T cells in ankylosing spondylitis. Findings and limits, study-wide: Both synovial fluid and blood in reactive arthritis had previously been reported to carry some motif variants. It was reported that disease-linked clones were significantly enriched in matched ankylosing spondylitis synovial fluid. One TCR beta motif, made up of roughly 8 highly homologous variants, appeared characteristic of ankylosing spondylitis blood.

The CDR3 consists of 13 residues. Trimming removed 1 base from V and 5 bases from J, with 7 bases in between. From germline, CDR1 is SGHKS and CDR2 YYEKEE (reference sequence). As regards this clonotype: What it binds is unknown.

A quantitative 5'-RACE method, one with molecular barcodes, was used to make TCR beta libraries. TCRdb independently ran MiXCR on the 5' RACE reads; one entry per CDR3 protein. Among 470,000 or so distinct CDR3 sequences listed, 25% to 30% were seen once. The receptor was derived from a male donor with ankylosing spondylitis. The sequenced sample consisted of blood, either unsorted or a sorted T cell fraction (not recorded which). J is TRBJ1-3 and V is TRBV5-5, with D uncertain. CDR3 amino acids: CASSLNSRNTIYF. The CDR3 DNA reads TGTGCCAGCAGCTTGAACAGTCGAAACACCATATATTTT. Together with reference TRBV5-5 and TRBJ1-3, the CDR3 gives the full variable domain: DAGVTQSPTHLIKTRGQQVTLRCSPISGHKSVSWYQQVLGQGPQFIFQYYEKEERGRGNFPDRFSARQFPNYSSELNVNALLLGDSALYLCASSLNSRNTIYFGEGSWLTVV.